The entry below gives a single TCR beta chain sequence along with its context. Antigen specificity is unknown. This sample was taken from a study of T cells expressing NK-cell markers. General observations from the study: In several donors, dominant clonotypes made up roughly 28.3-65% of CD3+CD56-NKG2C+ cells. Roughly 1.0-8% of CD8+ T cells in a handful of donors belonged to dominant NKG2C+ clonotypes.

TCRdb reprocessed the 5' RACE reads and keeps a single row for each CDR3 protein, giving no DNA. In all, the sample yields some 600,000 distinct CDR3 sequences. The length of the CDR3 is 14 residues. The receptor was isolated from a man younger than 30 in good health. Sequences were obtained from blood T cells: a sorted CD56 or NKG2C T cell subset, CD4+ or CD8+ T cells, or bulk PBMC T cells (not recorded which). This rearrangement joins TRBV12-3 or TRBV12-4 to TRBJ2-4; TCRdb's D call of TRBD1 is untestable without DNA. The CDR3 spells CASSPGRLTNIQYF.